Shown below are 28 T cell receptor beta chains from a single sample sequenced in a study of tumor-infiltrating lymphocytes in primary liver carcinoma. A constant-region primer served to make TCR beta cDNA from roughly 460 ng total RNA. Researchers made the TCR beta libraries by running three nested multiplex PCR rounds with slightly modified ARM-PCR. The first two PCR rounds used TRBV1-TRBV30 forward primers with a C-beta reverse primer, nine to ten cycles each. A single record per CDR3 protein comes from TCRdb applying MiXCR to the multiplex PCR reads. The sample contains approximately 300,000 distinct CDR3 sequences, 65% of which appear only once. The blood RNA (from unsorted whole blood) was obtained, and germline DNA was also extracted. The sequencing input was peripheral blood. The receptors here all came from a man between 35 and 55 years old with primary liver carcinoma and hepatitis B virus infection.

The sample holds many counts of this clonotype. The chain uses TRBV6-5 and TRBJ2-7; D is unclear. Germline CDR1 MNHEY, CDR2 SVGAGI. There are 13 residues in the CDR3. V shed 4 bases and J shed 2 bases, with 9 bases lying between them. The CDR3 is CASSSPPTYEQYF. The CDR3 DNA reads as TGTGCCAGCAGTTCCCCCCCTACCTACGAGCAGTACTTC.

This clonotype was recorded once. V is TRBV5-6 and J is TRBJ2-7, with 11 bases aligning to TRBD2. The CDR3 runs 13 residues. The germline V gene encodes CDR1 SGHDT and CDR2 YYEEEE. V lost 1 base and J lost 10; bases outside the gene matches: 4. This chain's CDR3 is CASSLLAGGDQYF. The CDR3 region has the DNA TGTGCCAGCAGCTTGCTAGCGGGAGGCGATCAGTACTTC. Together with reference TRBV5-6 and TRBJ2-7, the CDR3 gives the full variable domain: DAGVTQSPTHLIKTRGQQVTLRCSPKSGHDTVSWYQQALGQGPQFIFQYYEEEERQRGNFPDRFSGHQFPNYSSELNVNALLLGDSALYLCASSLLAGGDQYFGPGTRLTVT.

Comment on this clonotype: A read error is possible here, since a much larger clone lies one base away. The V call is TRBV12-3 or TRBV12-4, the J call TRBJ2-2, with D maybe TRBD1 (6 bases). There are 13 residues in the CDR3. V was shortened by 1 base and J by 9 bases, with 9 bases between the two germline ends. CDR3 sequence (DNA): TGTGCCAGCAGTTTAGTAGGGGACAGGGAGCTGTTTTTT. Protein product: CASSLVGDRELFF.

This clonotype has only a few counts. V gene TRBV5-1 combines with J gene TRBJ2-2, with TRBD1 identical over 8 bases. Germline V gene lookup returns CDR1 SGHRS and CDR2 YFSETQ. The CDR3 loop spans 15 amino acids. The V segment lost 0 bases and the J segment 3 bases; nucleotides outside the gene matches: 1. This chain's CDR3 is CASSLDRGDTGELFF. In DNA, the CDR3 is TGCGCCAGCAGCTTGGACAGGGGGGACACCGGGGAGCTGTTTTTT.

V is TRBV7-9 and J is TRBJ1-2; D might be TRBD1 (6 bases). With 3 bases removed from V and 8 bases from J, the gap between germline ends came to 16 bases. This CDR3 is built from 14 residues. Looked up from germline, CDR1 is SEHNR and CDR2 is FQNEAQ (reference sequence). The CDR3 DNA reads TGTGCCAGCAGCTTCGGGGGGCGCCTCGGGGGCTACACCTTC. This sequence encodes CASSFGGRLGGYTF.

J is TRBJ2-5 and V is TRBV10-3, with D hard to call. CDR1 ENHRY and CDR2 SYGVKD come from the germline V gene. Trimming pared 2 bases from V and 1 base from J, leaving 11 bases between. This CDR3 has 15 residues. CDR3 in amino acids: CAISEGTTGQETQYF. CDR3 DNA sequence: TGTGCCATCAGTGAGGGCACCACCGGCCAAGAGACCCAGTACTTC.

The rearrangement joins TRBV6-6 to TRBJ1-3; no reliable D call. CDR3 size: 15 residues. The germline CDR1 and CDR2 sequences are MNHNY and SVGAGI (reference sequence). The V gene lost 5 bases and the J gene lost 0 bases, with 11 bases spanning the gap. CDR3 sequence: CASSAGPFSGNTIYF. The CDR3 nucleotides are TGTGCCAGCAGTGCCGGGCCTTTCTCTGGAAACACCATATATTTT.

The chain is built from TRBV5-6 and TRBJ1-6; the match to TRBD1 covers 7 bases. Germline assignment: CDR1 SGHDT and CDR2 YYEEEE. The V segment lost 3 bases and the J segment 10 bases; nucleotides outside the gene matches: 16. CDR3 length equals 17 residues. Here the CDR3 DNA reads TGTGCCAGCAGCTCCATGAAGACAGGGCTGGGGGGATCACCCCTCCACTTT. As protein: CASSSMKTGLGGSPLHF.

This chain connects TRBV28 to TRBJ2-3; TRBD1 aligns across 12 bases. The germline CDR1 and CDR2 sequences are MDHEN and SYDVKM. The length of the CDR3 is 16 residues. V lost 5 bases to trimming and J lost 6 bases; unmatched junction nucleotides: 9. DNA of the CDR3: TGTGCCAGCAGTCCAGAGGGACAGGGGGCGCCTGATACGCAGTATTTT. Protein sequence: CASSPEGQGAPDTQYF.

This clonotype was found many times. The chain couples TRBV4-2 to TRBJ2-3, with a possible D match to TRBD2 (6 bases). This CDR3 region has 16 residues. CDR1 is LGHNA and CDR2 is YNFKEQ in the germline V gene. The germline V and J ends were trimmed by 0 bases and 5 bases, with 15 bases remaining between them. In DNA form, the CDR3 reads TGTGCCAGCAGCCAAGATTTTATGGAGGGTGGAGATACGCAGTATTTT. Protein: CASSQDFMEGGDTQYF.

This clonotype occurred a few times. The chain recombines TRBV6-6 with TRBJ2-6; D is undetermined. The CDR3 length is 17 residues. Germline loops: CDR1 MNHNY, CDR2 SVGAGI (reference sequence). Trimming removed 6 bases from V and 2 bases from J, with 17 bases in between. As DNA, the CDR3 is TGTGCCAGCAGCCCGGACCGCCCCAGGACTGGGGCCAACGTCCTGACTTTC. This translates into CASSPDRPRTGANVLTF.

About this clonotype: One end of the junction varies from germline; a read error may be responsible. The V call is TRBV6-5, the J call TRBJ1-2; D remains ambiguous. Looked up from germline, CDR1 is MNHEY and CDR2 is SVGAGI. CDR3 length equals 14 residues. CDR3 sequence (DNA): TGTGCCAGCAGGAACCACAGACAACTGTATGGCTGCGCCTTC. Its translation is CASRNHRQLYGCAF.

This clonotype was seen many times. CDR3 sequence reads: CASSQDVGSGKSEQYF. In DNA form, the CDR3 reads TGTGCCAGCAGCCAAGATGTCGGTAGCGGGAAAAGCGAGCAGTACTTC. The rearrangement links TRBV4-2 to TRBJ2-7; 8 bases line up with TRBD2. J gave up 6 bases and V 0 bases, and 10 bases lay outside the gene matches. The CDR3 length is 16 residues. CDR1 is LGHNA, CDR2 YNFKEQ, per germline.

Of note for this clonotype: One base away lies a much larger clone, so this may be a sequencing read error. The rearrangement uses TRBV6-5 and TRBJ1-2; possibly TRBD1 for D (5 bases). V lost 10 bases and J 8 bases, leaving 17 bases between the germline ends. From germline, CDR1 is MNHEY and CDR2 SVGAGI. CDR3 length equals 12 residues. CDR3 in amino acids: CANRETALGYTF. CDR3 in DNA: TGTGCCAACAGAGAGACAGCCTTAGGCTACACCTTC.

CDR3 DNA: TGTACTAGCAGCTTAGGAGCACCTAGCACAGATACGCAGTATTTT. Its protein is CTSSLGAPSTDTQYF. The V call is TRBV11-2, the J call TRBJ2-3, with D possibly matching TRBD2 (6 bases). The length of the CDR3 is 15 residues. Germline values: CDR1 SGHAT, CDR2 FQNNGV.

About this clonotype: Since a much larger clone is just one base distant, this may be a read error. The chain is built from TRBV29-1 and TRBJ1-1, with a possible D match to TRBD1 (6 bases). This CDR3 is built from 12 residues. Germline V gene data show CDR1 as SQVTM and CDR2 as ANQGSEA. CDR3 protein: CSVQPNRAEVFF. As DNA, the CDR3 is TGCAGCGTACAGCCTAACAGGGCTGAAGTTTTCTTT.

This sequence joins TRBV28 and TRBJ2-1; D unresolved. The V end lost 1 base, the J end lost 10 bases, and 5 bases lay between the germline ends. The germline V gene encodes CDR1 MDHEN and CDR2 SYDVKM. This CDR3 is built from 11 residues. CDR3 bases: TGTGCCAGCAGTTTATTACTAGAGCAGTTCTTC. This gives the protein CASSLLLEQFF.

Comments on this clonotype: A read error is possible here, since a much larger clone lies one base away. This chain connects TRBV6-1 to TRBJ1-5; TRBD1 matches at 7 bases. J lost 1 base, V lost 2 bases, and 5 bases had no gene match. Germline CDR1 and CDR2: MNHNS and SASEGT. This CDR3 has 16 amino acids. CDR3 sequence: CASSETGVGSNQPQHF. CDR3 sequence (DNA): TGTGCCAGCAGTGAAACAGGGGTCGGAAGCAATCAGCCCCAGCATTTT.

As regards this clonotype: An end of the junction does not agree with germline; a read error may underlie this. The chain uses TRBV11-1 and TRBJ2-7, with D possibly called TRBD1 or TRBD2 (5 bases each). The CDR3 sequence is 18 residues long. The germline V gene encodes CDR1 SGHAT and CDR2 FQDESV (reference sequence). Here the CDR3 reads CASSFTVLSGSQAYEQYF. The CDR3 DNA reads TGTGCTAGCAGCTTCACGGTCTTATCGGGATCACAGGCCTACGAGCAGTACTTC.

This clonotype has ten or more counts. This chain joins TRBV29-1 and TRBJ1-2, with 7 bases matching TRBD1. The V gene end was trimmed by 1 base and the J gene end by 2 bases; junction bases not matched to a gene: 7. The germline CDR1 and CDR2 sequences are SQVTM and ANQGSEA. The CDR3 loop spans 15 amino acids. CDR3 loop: CSVEVPTGNNYGYTF. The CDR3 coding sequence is TGCAGCGTTGAAGTCCCGACAGGGAACAACTATGGCTACACCTTC.

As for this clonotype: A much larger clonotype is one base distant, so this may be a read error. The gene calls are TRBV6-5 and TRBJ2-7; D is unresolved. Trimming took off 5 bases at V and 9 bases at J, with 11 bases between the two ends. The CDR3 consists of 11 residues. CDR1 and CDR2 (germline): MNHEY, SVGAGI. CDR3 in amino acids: CASSPGHGQYF. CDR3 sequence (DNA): TGTGCCAGCAGTCCCGGGCACGGGCAGTACTTC.

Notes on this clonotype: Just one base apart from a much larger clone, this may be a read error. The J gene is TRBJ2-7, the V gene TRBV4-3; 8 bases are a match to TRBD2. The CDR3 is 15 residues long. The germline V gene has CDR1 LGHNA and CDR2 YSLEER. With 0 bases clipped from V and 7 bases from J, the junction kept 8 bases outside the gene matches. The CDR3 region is CASSQDQRGPLEQYF. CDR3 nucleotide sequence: TGCGCCAGCAGCCAAGATCAGCGGGGGCCCCTTGAGCAGTACTTC.

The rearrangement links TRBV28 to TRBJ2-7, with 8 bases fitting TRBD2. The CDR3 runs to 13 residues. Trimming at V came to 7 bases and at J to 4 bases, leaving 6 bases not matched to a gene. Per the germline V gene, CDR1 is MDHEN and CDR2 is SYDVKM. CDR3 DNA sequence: TGTGCCAGCATATCGGGGGGGAGGTACGAGCAGTACTTC. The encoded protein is CASISGGRYEQYF. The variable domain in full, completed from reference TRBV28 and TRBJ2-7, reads DVKVTQSSRYLVKRTGEKVFLECVQDMDHENMFWYRQDPGLGLRLIYFSYDVKMKEKGDIPEGYSVSREKKERFSLILESASTNQTSMYLCASISGGRYEQYFGPGTRLTVT.

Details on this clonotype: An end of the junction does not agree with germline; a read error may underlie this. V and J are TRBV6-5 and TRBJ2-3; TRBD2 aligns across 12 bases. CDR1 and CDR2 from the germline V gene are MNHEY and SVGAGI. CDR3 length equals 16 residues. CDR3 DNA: TGTGCCAGCAGTATCTCGACTAGCGGGAGAAGAGATACGCAGTATTTC. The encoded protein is CASSISTSGRRDTQYF.

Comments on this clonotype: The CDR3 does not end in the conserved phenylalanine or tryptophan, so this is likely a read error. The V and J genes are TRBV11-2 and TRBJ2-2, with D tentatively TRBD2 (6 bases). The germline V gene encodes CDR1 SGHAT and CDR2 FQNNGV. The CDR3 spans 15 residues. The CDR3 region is CASSHVRGRTGELFV. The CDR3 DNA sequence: TGTGCTAGCAGCCATGTCCGGGGGAGGACAGGGGAGCTGTTTGTT.

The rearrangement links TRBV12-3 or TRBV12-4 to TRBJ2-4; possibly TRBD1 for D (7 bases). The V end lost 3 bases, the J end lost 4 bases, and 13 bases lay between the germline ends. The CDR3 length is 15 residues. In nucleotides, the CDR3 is TGTGCCAGCAGTTTGTGGGGGGACAGTAAAAACATTCAGTACTTC. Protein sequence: CASSLWGDSKNIQYF.

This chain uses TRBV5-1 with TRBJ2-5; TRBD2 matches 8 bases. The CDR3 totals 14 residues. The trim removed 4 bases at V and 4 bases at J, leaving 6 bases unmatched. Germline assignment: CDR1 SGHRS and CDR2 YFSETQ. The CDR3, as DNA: TGCGCCAGCAGCCAGACTAGCGTGGGAGAGACCCAGTACTTC. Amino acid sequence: CASSQTSVGETQYF.

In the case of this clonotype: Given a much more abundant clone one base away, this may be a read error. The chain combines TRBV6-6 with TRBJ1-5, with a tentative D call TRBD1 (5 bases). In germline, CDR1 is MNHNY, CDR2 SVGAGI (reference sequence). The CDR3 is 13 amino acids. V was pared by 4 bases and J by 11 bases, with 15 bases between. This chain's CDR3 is CASSSQGTQSQHF. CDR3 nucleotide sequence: TGTGCCAGCAGTTCTCAGGGAACACAGTCCCAGCATTTT.